This T cell receptor beta chain was sequenced in a study of T-cell memory formation after mild COVID-19. Study summary: TCR clusters largely stayed donor specific.

5'RACE primed from the constant segment yielded TCR alpha and TCR beta cDNA libraries bearing sample barcodes and UMIs. Each CDR3 protein is one row after TCRdb ran MiXCR on the 5' RACE reads. The data contain hundreds of thousands of distinct CDR3 sequences, approximately 21% of them singletons. This clonotype originated in an adult woman who had mild COVID-19 (a few samples of this study predate the infection). Cell type and time point are not known. The material sequenced was PBMCs or a T cell subset sorted from them (not recorded which).

The CDR3 sequence: CASSPKGSYEQYF. CDR3 nucleotide sequence: TGTGCCAGCAGCCCTAAGGGCTCCTACGAGCAGTACTTC. The chain has TRBV7-2 and TRBJ2-7; D gene uncertain. The ends were cut back, 5 bases at V and 0 bases at J, with 8 bases in the middle. CDR1 and CDR2 from the germline V gene are SGHTA and FQGNSA. This CDR3 has 13 residues.